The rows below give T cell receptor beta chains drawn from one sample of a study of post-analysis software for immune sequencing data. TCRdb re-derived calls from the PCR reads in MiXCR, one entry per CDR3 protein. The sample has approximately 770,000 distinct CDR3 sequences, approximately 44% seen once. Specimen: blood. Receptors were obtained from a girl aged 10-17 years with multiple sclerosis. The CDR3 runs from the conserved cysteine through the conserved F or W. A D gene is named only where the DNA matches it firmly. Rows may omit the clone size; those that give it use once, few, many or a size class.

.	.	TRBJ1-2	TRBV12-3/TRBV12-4	CASSLADQGVYGYTF	TGTGCCAGCAGTTTAGCGGACCAGGGTGTTTATGGCTACACCTTC
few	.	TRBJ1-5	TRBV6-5	CASSYGAIQPQHF	TGTGCCAGCAGTTACGGGGCAATCCAGCCCCAGCATTTT
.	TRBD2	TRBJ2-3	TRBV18	CASSPPTSGLPDTQYF	TGTGCCAGCTCACCTCCGACTAGCGGGCTACCAGATACGCAGTATTTT
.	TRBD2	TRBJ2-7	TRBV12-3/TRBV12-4	CASSTLAGTSGNTYEQYF	TGTGCCAGCAGTACATTAGCCGGGACTAGCGGTAACACCTACGAGCAGTACTTC
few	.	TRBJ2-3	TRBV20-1	CSAQRTEADTQYF	TGCAGTGCCCAAAGGACGGAAGCAGATACGCAGTATTTT
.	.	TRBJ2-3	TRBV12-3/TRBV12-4	CANSRITGMGGKGADTQYF	TGTGCCAACAGTCGAATTACTGGGATGGGCGGGAAGGGCGCAGATACGCAGTATTTT
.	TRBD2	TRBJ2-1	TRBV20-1	CSAPGLAGRNEQFF	TGCAGTGCTCCGGGACTAGCGGGTAGAAATGAGCAGTTCTTC
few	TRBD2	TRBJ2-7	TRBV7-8	CASSLPGTTTYEQYF	TGTGCCAGCAGCTTACCCGGGACTACAACCTACGAGCAGTACTTC
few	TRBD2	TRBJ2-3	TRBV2	CASILAGTDTQYF	TGTGCCAGCATTCTAGCGGGCACAGATACGCAGTATTTT
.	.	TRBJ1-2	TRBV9	CASRSGLGAYGYTF	TGTGCCAGCAGATCAGGGTTAGGGGCCTATGGCTACACCTTC
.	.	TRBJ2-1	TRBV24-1	CATSDPQVGTEHNEQFF	TGTGCCACCAGTGATCCCCAAGTCGGGACCGAACACAATGAGCAGTTCTTC
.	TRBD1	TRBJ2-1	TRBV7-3	CASSYGTDGDEQFF	TGTGCCAGCAGCTACGGGACAGATGGGGATGAGCAGTTCTTC
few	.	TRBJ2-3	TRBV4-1	CASSQDVPQGTDTQYF	TGCGCCAGCAGCCAAGATGTCCCTCAGGGAACAGATACGCAGTATTTT
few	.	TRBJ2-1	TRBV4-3	CAGSQGGTNNEQFF	TGCGCCGGCAGCCAAGGCGGGACAAACAATGAGCAGTTCTTC
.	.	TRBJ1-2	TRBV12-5	CASLDSSNGYTF	TGTGCTAGTCTCGACTCCTCGAATGGCTACACCTTC
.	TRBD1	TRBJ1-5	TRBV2	CASRSGQSNQPQHF	TGCGCCAGCAGGTCGGGACAGAGCAATCAGCCCCAGCATTTT
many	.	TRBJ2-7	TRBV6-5	CASSQQGYEQYF	TGTGCCAGCAGTCAACAGGGATACGAGCAGTACTTC
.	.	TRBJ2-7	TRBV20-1	CSARLGITYYEQYF	TGCAGTGCTAGACTAGGCATCACCTACTACGAGCAGTACTTC
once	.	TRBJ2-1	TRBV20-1	CSVRDPWGEGHEQFF	TGCAGTGTCCGAGACCCCTGGGGAGAAGGGCATGAGCAGTTCTTC
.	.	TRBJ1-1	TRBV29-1	CSVKGVIGTEAFF	TGCAGCGTTAAGGGGGTAATCGGCACTGAAGCTTTCTTT
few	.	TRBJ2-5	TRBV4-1	CASSQDPRVETQYF	TGCGCCAGCAGCCAAGATCCCCGGGTGGAGACCCAGTACTTC
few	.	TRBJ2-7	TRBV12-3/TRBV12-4	CASSLRVGTDHYEQYF	TGTGCCAGCAGTTTAAGGGTCGGGACCGACCACTACGAGCAGTACTTC
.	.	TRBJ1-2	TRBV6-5	CASRQAGTGYGYTF	TGTGCCAGCAGGCAGGCTGGGACGGGCTATGGCTACACCTTC
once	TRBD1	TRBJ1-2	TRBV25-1	CASSEQTGNGYTF	TGTGCCAGCAGTGAACAGACAGGGAACGGCTACACCTTC
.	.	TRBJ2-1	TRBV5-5	CASSYEGRNEQFF	TGTGCCAGCAGTTACGAGGGACGCAATGAGCAGTTCTTC
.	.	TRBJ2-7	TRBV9	CASSPQAGSTYEQYF	TGTGCCAGCAGCCCCCAGGCGGGGTCCACCTACGAGCAGTACTTC
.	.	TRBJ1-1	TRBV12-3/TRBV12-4	CASRPRQASMNTEAFF	TGTGCCAGCAGACCTAGACAGGCCAGTATGAACACTGAAGCTTTCTTT
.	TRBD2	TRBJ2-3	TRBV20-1	CSAPSIREGTDTQYF	TGCAGTGCTCCTAGCATACGGGAGGGTACAGATACGCAGTATTTT
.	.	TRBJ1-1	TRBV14	CASRAGIRNTEAFF	TGTGCCAGCCGGGCAGGGATAAGGAACACTGAAGCTTTCTTT
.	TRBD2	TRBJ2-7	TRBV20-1	CSAQRIAGVYEQYF	TGCAGTGCTCAGCGAATAGCGGGAGTCTACGAGCAGTACTTC
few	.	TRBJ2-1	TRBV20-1	CSATQAGPYSEQFF	TGCAGTGCCACTCAGGCGGGACCGTATTCGGAGCAGTTCTTC
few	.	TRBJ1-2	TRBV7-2	CASSPSQGGYTF	TGTGCCAGCAGCCCAAGTCAGGGTGGCTACACCTTC
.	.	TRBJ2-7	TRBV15	CATSRDRRGRTYEQYF	TGTGCCACCAGCAGAGACCGAAGGGGACGGACCTACGAGCAGTACTTC
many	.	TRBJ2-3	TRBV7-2	CASSPGHSTDTQYF	TGTGCCAGCAGCCCCGGGCATAGCACAGATACGCAGTATTTT
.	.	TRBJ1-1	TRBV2	CASKQTNTEAFF	TGTGCCAGCAAACAGACGAACACTGAAGCTTTCTTT
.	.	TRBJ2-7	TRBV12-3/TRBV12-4	CASSLAELYEQYF	TGTGCCAGCAGTTTAGCAGAGCTCTACGAGCAGTACTTC
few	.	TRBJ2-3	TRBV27	CASSLYPPHLGRRPTDTQYF	TGTGCCAGCAGTTTATATCCACCCCACCTGGGTAGGAGACCCACAGATACGCAGTATTTT
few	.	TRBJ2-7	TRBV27	CASSTTGSGYEQYF	TGTGCCAGCAGCACTACAGGGTCTGGTTACGAGCAGTACTTC
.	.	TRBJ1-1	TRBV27	CASSLNGVSEAFF	TGTGCCAGCAGTTTAAATGGGGTGTCTGAAGCTTTCTTT